This is a list of T cell receptor beta chains from one sample in a study of T-cell memory formation after mild COVID-19. TCRdb re-called the 5' RACE reads through MiXCR, storing one row per CDR3 protein. The sample records a few hundred thousand distinct CDR3 sequences, under 25% being singletons. Sequenced sample: PBMCs or a T cell subset sorted from them (not recorded which). These receptor sequences come from an adult woman who had mild COVID-19 (a few samples of this study predate the infection). Cell type and time point are not known. CDR3s include the opening cysteine and the closing phenylalanine or tryptophan. A D gene is named only where the DNA matches it firmly. Clone size is stated in some rows and not others, as once, few, many or a class when expanded.

j_call | d_call | clone_size | v_call | cdr3_aa | cdr3_nt
TRBJ2-7 | TRBD2 | few | TRBV7-9 | CASSYSGSGEQYF | TGTGCCAGCAGTTATAGCGGGAGCGGCGAGCAGTACTTC
TRBJ2-1 | . | few | TRBV19 | CASSMSGHIYNEQFF | TGTGCCAGTAGTATGTCGGGGCATATATACAATGAGCAGTTCTTC
TRBJ2-6 | TRBD2 | . | TRBV29-1 | CSVEERDNVLTF | TGCAGCGTCGAAGAGCGGGACAACGTCCTGACTTTC
TRBJ2-7 | . | few | TRBV12-3/TRBV12-4 | CASGTSLALFEQYF | TGTGCCAGCGGAACGAGCTTGGCTCTCTTCGAGCAGTACTTC
TRBJ1-1 | TRBD1 | . | TRBV24-1 | CATSEDGTDSNTEAFF | TGTGCCACCAGCGAGGACGGGACAGATTCGAACACTGAAGCTTTCTTT
TRBJ2-3 | . | . | TRBV24-1 | CATSDIGVPTDTQYF | TGTGCCACCAGTGACATCGGGGTACCGACAGATACGCAGTATTTT
TRBJ2-1 | TRBD2 | few | TRBV7-9 | CASSPASGRENEQFF | TGTGCCAGCAGCCCAGCTAGCGGGAGGGAGAATGAGCAGTTCTTC
TRBJ1-1 | . | . | TRBV20-1 | CSARGMGELGINTEAFF | TGCAGTGCTAGAGGTATGGGCGAATTGGGGATAAACACTGAAGCTTTCTTT
TRBJ1-1 | TRBD1 | . | TRBV7-9 | CASSLVQTGDPEAFF | TGTGCCAGCAGCTTAGTCCAGACAGGGGACCCTGAAGCTTTCTTT
TRBJ2-7 | . | few | TRBV6-6 | CASSYLEGAYEQYF | TGTGCCAGCAGTTACCTGGAGGGGGCCTACGAGCAGTACTTC
TRBJ1-1 | . | few | TRBV7-2 | CASSLYAQQNTEAFF | TGTGCCAGCAGCTTATATGCACAGCAGAACACTGAAGCTTTCTTT
TRBJ2-7 | . | . | TRBV10-3 | CATTGTLRAYEQYF | TGTGCCACGACCGGGACTCTCCGAGCATACGAGCAGTACTTC
TRBJ2-1 | . | few | TRBV9 | CASSVAGQRTSYNEQFF | TGTGCCAGCAGCGTAGCTGGGCAGCGGACCTCCTACAATGAGCAGTTCTTC
TRBJ1-5 | . | . | TRBV7-2 | CASSLVAGPQPQHF | TGTGCCAGCAGCTTAGTAGCGGGGCCTCAGCCCCAGCATTTT
TRBJ2-2 | TRBD2 | . | TRBV4-3 | CASSPDTPSGMNTGELFF | TGCGCCAGCAGCCCAGATACCCCTAGCGGGATGAACACCGGGGAGCTGTTTTTT
TRBJ2-7 | . | few | TRBV7-2 | CASSSGTYYEQYF | TGTGCCAGCAGTTCCGGGACTTACTACGAGCAGTACTTC
TRBJ2-2 | TRBD2 | few | TRBV9 | CASSVTSGTGELFF | TGTGCCAGCAGCGTGACTAGCGGGACCGGGGAGCTGTTTTTT
TRBJ2-3 | TRBD1 | . | TRBV20-1 | CSASYRGFTDTQYF | TGCAGTGCTTCTTACAGGGGATTCACAGATACGCAGTATTTT